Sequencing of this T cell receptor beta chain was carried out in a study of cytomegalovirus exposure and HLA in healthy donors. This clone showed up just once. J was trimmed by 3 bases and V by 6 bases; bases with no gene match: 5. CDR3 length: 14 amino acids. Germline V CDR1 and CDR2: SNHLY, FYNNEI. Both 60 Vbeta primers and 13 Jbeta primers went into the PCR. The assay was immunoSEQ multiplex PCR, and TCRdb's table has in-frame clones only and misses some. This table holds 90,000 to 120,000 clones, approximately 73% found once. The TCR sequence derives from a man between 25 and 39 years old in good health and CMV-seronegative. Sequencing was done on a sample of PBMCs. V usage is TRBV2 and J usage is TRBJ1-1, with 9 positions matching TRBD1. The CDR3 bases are TGTGCCAGCAGCGGGCGGACAGGGGACACTGAAGCTTTCTTT. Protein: CASSGRTGDTEAFF.